This TCR beta chain was recorded in a study of shared clonotypes between healthy human individuals. V lost 4 bases and J lost 0, with 13 bases in between. Germline assignment: CDR1 KGHSH and CDR2 LQKENI. This CDR3 region has 16 residues. Study-wide points: Shared across several donors were 4% to 5% of the naive CD4 clonotypes. Some clonotypes were shared by all four sorted-subset donors, while others were not shared. The non-shared ones had lower generation probabilities than the shared ones.

This clone was seen a single time. What it binds is unknown. Method: immunoSEQ multiplex PCR; TCRdb's copy keeps in-frame clones and lacks some. The data contain around 2.5 million clones, roughly 93% of them singletons. V usage is TRBV18 and J usage is TRBJ2-1, with D maybe TRBD2 (5 bases). Sequenced: naive CD4+ T cells from PBMCs. Subset of the sample: CD45RA+ positively selected. The clonotype originates from a man younger than 35 in good health. Some clones in this sample may be carry-over from other donors' samples. CDR3 residues: CASSQARASSYNEQFF. CDR3 sequence (DNA): TGTGCCAGCTCACAGGCGAGGGCGAGCTCCTACAATGAGCAGTTCTTC.